The clone carrying this T cell receptor beta chain occurred a few times. The antigen remains unidentified. The CDR3 length is 12 residues. Germline V gene data show CDR1 as GTSNPN and CDR2 as SVGIG (reference sequence). V was trimmed by 2 bases and J by 6 bases, leaving 7 bases between them. The record originates from a study of CD8+ T cells in alopecia areata. Study-level information: Patients remained on tofacitinib for 6 to 18 months and then went 6 months without it. Study-level points and caveats: A great number of expanded lesional clones endured in scalp and blood during tofacitinib.

Treatment noted: oral pan-JAK inhibitor, 5-10 mg twice daily. The authors extracted RNA and reverse transcribed it into cDNA as the sequencing template. Sequencing used immunoSEQ multiplex PCR; TCRdb keeps in-frame clones, though not all of them. The top ten hold around 0.48% of the sample, which has roughly 220,000 clones, roughly two fifths seen once. The TCR comes from a human donor with alopecia areata. The sample here was CD4+ T cells sorted from blood, taken between weeks 30 and 35, from a patient treated with tofacitinib. The chain links TRBV30 to TRBJ2-2; tentative D call: TRBD1 (5 bases). CDR3 sequence reads: CAWSQGAGELFF. The CDR3 bases are TGTGCCTGGAGTCAGGGCGCCGGGGAGCTGTTTTTT.